Listed here are 17 T cell receptor beta chains from one sample, sequenced in a study of T cells in localized non-small cell lung cancer. Assay: immunoSEQ multiplex PCR; the TCRdb copy retains only in-frame clones and omits some. The repertoire holds about 34,000 clones, about 90% seen once, with under 5% in the top ten. Sequences were derived from peripheral blood, sampled before any cancer treatment. The receptors come from a woman aged 40-75 years with stage I lung adenocarcinoma.

This clone was picked up a small number of times. The chain joins TRBV19 to TRBJ2-7; 7 bases agree with TRBD2. The CDR3 spans 14 residues. The V gene end was trimmed by 5 bases and the J gene end by 0 bases; junction bases not matched to a gene: 4. The germline V gene has CDR1 LNHDA and CDR2 SQIVND (reference sequence). The CDR3 DNA sequence: TGTGCCAGTAGTTTGGCTAGCGGCTCCTACGAGCAGTACTTC. This sequence encodes CASSLASGSYEQYF.

This chain connects TRBV29-1 to TRBJ2-1; TRBD1 matches at 8 bases. This CDR3 is built from 13 residues. V trimming: 2 bases; J trimming: 5 bases; junction bases outside the gene matches: 2. CDR1 is SQVTM and CDR2 is ANQGSEA in the germline V gene. The CDR3 region is CSVEPDRDNEQFF. CDR3 nucleotide sequence: TGCAGCGTTGAACCGGACAGGGACAATGAGCAGTTCTTC.

The chain links TRBV2 to TRBJ1-2; D is unclear. Trimming left V 5 bases short and J 4 bases short, with 14 bases between. CDR1 and CDR2 (germline): SNHLY, FYNNEI. This CDR3 has 14 residues. The CDR3: CASSTTNNPYGYTF. CDR3 DNA: TGTGCCAGCAGTACCACGAATAACCCCTATGGCTACACCTTC.

The V gene is TRBV10-3, the J gene TRBJ2-5, with D possibly TRBD1 on 5 matching bases. Trimming stripped 2 bases from V and 4 bases from J, with 14 bases between. The length of the CDR3 is 15 residues. The germline gives CDR1 ENHRY, CDR2 SYGVKD. The CDR3 sequence is CAISESNGQGETQYF. Here the CDR3 DNA reads TGTGCCATCAGTGAGAGTAATGGGCAGGGAGAGACCCAGTACTTC.

The chain carries TRBV9 and TRBJ2-5, with 7 bases identical to TRBD2. V dropped 3 bases and J dropped 3; count of bases not matched to a gene: 8. The CDR3 covers 15 residues. Germline CDR1 is SGDLS and CDR2 is YYNGEE. The CDR3 DNA follows: TGTGCCAGCAGCGCGCATGGACTAGAGAAAGAGACCCAGTACTTC. This encodes CASSAHGLEKETQYF.

This clone was seen once. The chain joins TRBV7-2 to TRBJ1-5, with a possible D match to TRBD1 (5 bases). The CDR3 is made up of 15 amino acids. V lost 3 bases, J lost 5 bases, and 14 bases lay in between. Germline CDR1 reads SGHTA; CDR2 reads FQGNSA. CDR3 residues: CASSLQYPGDQPQHF. The CDR3 nucleotides read TGTGCCAGCAGCTTGCAATACCCGGGGGATCAGCCCCAGCATTTT.

The chain carries TRBV6-5 and TRBJ1-2; no clear D gene. CDR1 and CDR2 from the germline V gene are MNHEY and SVGAGI. V was pared by 0 bases and J by 0 bases, with 5 bases between. The CDR3 runs 14 residues. The CDR3 DNA sequence: TGTGCCAGCAGTTACTCCCCAGCTAACTATGGCTACACCTTC. This sequence encodes CASSYSPANYGYTF.

The DNA of the CDR3 is TGTGCCAGCAGCCTGGGAACGGGCCTACGGGCTTTCTTT. Its translation: CASSLGTGLRAFF. This chain links TRBV16 with TRBJ1-1, with D unclear. The V gene lost 4 bases and the J gene lost 11 bases, with 17 bases spanning the gap. The CDR3 runs 13 residues. Germline V CDR1 and CDR2: KGHSY, FQNENV.

In its sample, this clone was seen once. The chain uses TRBV19 and TRBJ1-1; TRBD1 matches at 7 bases. V shed 4 bases and J 5 bases; nucleotides not matched to a gene: 10. This CDR3 contains 15 residues. Germline V gene data show CDR1 as LNHDA and CDR2 as SQIVND (reference sequence). CDR3 bases: TGTGCCAGTAGTACACAACCGACAGGGCGGACTGAAGCTTTCTTT. Its protein is CASSTQPTGRTEAFF.

In this sample, this clone turned up a few times. The chain uses TRBV2 and TRBJ1-1; the D gene is possibly TRBD1 (5 bases). The CDR3 consists of 14 residues. The V gene lost 7 bases and the J gene lost 3 bases, with 15 bases spanning the gap. Per germline, CDR1 SNHLY and CDR2 FYNNEI. The CDR3 region has the DNA TGTGCCAGCAAAGGACCCCGGGGGGACACTGAAGCTTTCTTT. Translating it yields CASKGPRGDTEAFF.

This sequence joins TRBV5-4 and TRBJ1-2; 10 bases map to TRBD1. The trim removed 4 bases at V and 3 bases at J, leaving 9 bases unmatched. There are 16 residues in the CDR3. CDR1 and CDR2 (germline): SGHNT, YYREEE (reference sequence). CDR3 nucleotides: TGTGCCAGCAGCAATGCCGGGACAGGGGTTGACTATGGCTACACCTTC. Residues: CASSNAGTGVDYGYTF.

This clone has just a few counts. V is TRBV7-8 and J is TRBJ2-2; possible D gene TRBD1, 6 bases. The ends were cut back, 5 bases at V and 6 bases at J, with 13 bases in the middle. Germline CDR1 reads SGHVS; CDR2 reads FQNEAQ. The CDR3 spans 14 residues. The CDR3 reads CASSPDRNPGELFF. CDR3 nucleotide sequence: TGTGCCAGCAGCCCCGACAGGAATCCCGGGGAGCTGTTTTTT.

The rearrangement joins TRBV7-8 to TRBJ1-4; no reliable D call. CDR1 is SGHVS, CDR2 FQNEAQ, per germline. V was shortened by 3 bases and J by 0 bases, with 8 bases between the two germline ends. This CDR3 is 15 amino acids long. DNA for the CDR3: TGTGCCAGCAGCTTTGGGTATTCAACTAATGAAAAACTGTTTTTT. Its protein is CASSFGYSTNEKLFF.

The chain has TRBV25-1 and TRBJ2-5; D may be TRBD1 (5 bases). The CDR3 spans 14 residues. Trimming removed 1 base from V and 0 bases from J, with 6 bases in between. The germline V gene has CDR1 MGHDK and CDR2 SYGVNS. CDR3 sequence (DNA): TGTGCCAGCAGTGAATGGGGCAACCAAGAGACCCAGTACTTC. Translating it yields CASSEWGNQETQYF.

This clone was recorded once. The chain is built from TRBV4-2 and TRBJ1-1, with TRBD1 as a possible D gene (6 bases). The CDR3 extends over 16 amino acids. The germline V gene encodes CDR1 LGHNA and CDR2 YNFKEQ. V lost 0 bases and J 1 base, leaving 12 bases between the germline ends. The CDR3 DNA follows: TGTGCCAGCAGCCAAGAGAGCGGGGGGGCGAACACTGAAGCTTTCTTT. It is translated as CASSQESGGANTEAFF.

CDR3 bases: TGCGCCAGCAGGCCTGAACAGGGGCTCTCTTATGGCTACACCTTC. It yields the protein CASRPEQGLSYGYTF. The rearrangement uses TRBV5-1 and TRBJ1-2; 7 bases match TRBD1. Germline CDR1 is SGHRS and CDR2 is YFSETQ. Unmatched junction bases numbered 12, after V lost 5 bases and J lost 5 bases. The CDR3 sequence is 15 residues long.

The J gene is TRBJ2-7, the V gene TRBV11-2, with 8 bases aligning to TRBD1. The CDR3 runs to 13 residues. J gave up 5 bases and V 5 bases, and 5 bases lay outside the gene matches. Germline-derived CDR1 and CDR2 are SGHAT and FQNNGV. For the CDR3, the DNA is TGTGCCAGCAGCCCGGGACAGGTAAACGAGCAGTACTTC. This sequence encodes CASSPGQVNEQYF.